This T cell receptor (beta chain) was identified in a study of beta chain features in type 1 diabetes. This clone was seen more than once but under ten times. What was sequenced were expressed TCRB transcripts, since all of the isolated RNA had been reverse transcribed. Data came from immunoSEQ multiplex PCR; TCRdb stores just in-frame clones and leaves some out. This table holds under 450,000 clones, approximately 15% found once. V shed 5 bases and J 0 bases; nucleotides not matched to a gene: 2. CDR1 SEHNR and CDR2 FQNEAQ come from the germline V gene (reference sequence). CDR3 length: 14 amino acids.

The specimen was naive CD4+ T cells from blood. The genes are TRBV7-9 and TRBJ2-3; 7 bases line up with TRBD2. This TCR was recovered from a man aged 30-40 years in good health. In DNA form, the CDR3 reads TGTGCCAGCAGCCGCGGGAGTAGCACAGATACGCAGTATTTT. It is translated as CASSRGSSTDTQYF.